A selection of T cell receptor beta chains follows, all from one sample in a study of CD8+CD57+ T cells in acquired aplastic anemia. TCRdb reprocessed the reads with MiXCR, giving one entry per CDR3 protein. The sample has about 270,000 distinct CDR3 sequences, approximately 55% seen once. What was sequenced was sorted CD4+, CD8+, or CD8+CD57+ T cells (not recorded which) from PBMCs. All receptors come from a human donor with severe aplastic anemia or a healthy control (not recorded which). CDR3s include the opening cysteine and the closing phenylalanine or tryptophan. Fields, in order: J gene, V gene, D gene, clone size, CDR3 protein, CDR3 DNA. The D gene is left open where the match is weak. Some rows have no size entry. The others give once, few or many, or a class for an expanded clone.

J: TRBJ2-2; V: TRBV19; D: NA; size: NA; CDR3: CASSIRALNTGELFF; DNA: TGTGCCAGTAGTATCCGGGCCCTGAACACCGGGGAGCTGTTTTTT
J: TRBJ2-1; V: TRBV5-1; D: TRBD2; size: NA; CDR3: CASSPHSSGGSMYNEQFF; DNA: TGCGCCAGCAGCCCCCACTCTAGCGGGGGGTCGATGTACAATGAGCAGTTCTTC
J: TRBJ2-3; V: TRBV20-1; D: TRBD2; size: once; CDR3: CSARLAGGTTDTQYF; DNA: TGCAGTGCTAGACTAGCGGGGGGGACCACAGATACGCAGTATTTT
J: TRBJ1-4; V: TRBV24-1; D: NA; size: NA; CDR3: CATQRDTNEKLFF; DNA: TGTGCCACGCAACGGGACACAAATGAAAAACTGTTTTTT
J: TRBJ1-1; V: TRBV5-1; D: TRBD1; size: many; CDR3: CASSSGTGTNTEAFF; DNA: TGCGCCAGCAGCTCGGGGACAGGCACGAACACTGAAGCTTTCTTT
J: TRBJ2-1; V: TRBV7-2; D: NA; size: NA; CDR3: CASSFSSYNEQFF; DNA: TGTGCCAGCAGTTTTAGTTCCTACAATGAGCAGTTCTTC
J: TRBJ2-2; V: TRBV2; D: NA; size: NA; CDR3: CASSERGASGELFF; DNA: TGTGCCAGCAGTGAGAGGGGGGCGTCCGGGGAGCTGTTTTTT
J: TRBJ2-5; V: TRBV7-2; D: TRBD2; size: NA; CDR3: CASSLGVAGEGETQYF; DNA: TGTGCCAGCAGCTTAGGGGTAGCGGGGGAAGGAGAGACCCAGTACTTC
J: TRBJ2-2; V: TRBV29-1; D: NA; size: NA; CDR3: CSVIGGPGGELFF; DNA: TGCAGCGTTATCGGTGGCCCGGGCGGGGAGCTGTTTTTT
J: TRBJ2-1; V: TRBV2; D: TRBD2; size: NA; CDR3: CASSEVLAGEDEQFF; DNA: TGTGCCAGCAGTGAAGTTCTAGCGGGAGAAGATGAGCAGTTCTTC
J: TRBJ2-1; V: TRBV10-3; D: TRBD2; size: few; CDR3: CAISLLSGSDEQFF; DNA: TGTGCCATCAGCCTCCTTAGCGGGAGTGATGAGCAGTTCTTC
J: TRBJ2-4; V: TRBV7-8; D: TRBD1; size: few; CDR3: CASSLRQGDLNIQYF; DNA: TGTGCCAGCAGCCTCCGACAGGGTGACTTGAACATTCAGTACTTC
J: TRBJ2-5; V: TRBV7-2; D: NA; size: NA; CDR3: CASSPEGQFGYSNQPQYF; DNA: TGTGCCAGCAGCCCGGAAGGACAGTTTGGCTATAGCAATCAGCCCCAGTACTTC
J: TRBJ2-3; V: TRBV5-5; D: NA; size: many; CDR3: CASSLAPDYTDTQYF; DNA: TGTGCCAGCAGCTTGGCCCCGGACTACACAGATACGCAGTATTTT
J: TRBJ2-7; V: TRBV19; D: NA; size: NA; CDR3: CASSGGFYEQYF; DNA: TGTGCCAGTAGTGGGGGCTTCTACGAGCAGTACTTC
J: TRBJ2-5; V: TRBV20-1; D: TRBD1; size: few; CDR3: CSALDRGSEETQYF; DNA: TGCAGTGCTCTGGACAGGGGGAGCGAAGAGACCCAGTACTTC
J: TRBJ1-6; V: TRBV20-1; D: NA; size: NA; CDR3: CSAGGGLAGGNSPLHF; DNA: TGCAGTGCTGGGGGAGGGCTAGCGGGGGGTAATTCACCCCTCCACTTT
J: TRBJ2-5; V: TRBV7-9; D: TRBD1; size: NA; CDR3: CASSTGQRVQETQYF; DNA: TGTGCCAGCAGCACGGGACAGAGGGTTCAAGAGACCCAGTACTTC
J: TRBJ2-7; V: TRBV9; D: NA; size: NA; CDR3: CASSVGIPSEQYF; DNA: TGTGCCAGCAGCGTAGGGATTCCTTCCGAGCAGTACTTC
J: TRBJ2-4; V: TRBV13; D: TRBD2; size: many; CDR3: CASSPRGLKDIQYF; DNA: TGTGCCAGCAGCCCGCGGGGGTTAAAGGACATTCAGTACTTC
J: TRBJ2-3; V: TRBV29-1; D: NA; size: many; CDR3: CSVCPLVSGTDTQYF; DNA: TGCAGCGTTTGCCCCTTAGTGAGTGGAACAGATACGCAGTATTTT
J: TRBJ2-5; V: TRBV6-5; D: TRBD2; size: few; CDR3: CASRIAGMALETQYF; DNA: TGTGCCAGCAGAATAGCGGGGATGGCTCTTGAGACCCAGTACTTC
J: TRBJ2-1; V: TRBV10-2; D: NA; size: NA; CDR3: CASINHNEQFF; DNA: TGCGCCAGCATCAATCACAATGAGCAGTTCTTC
J: TRBJ1-1; V: TRBV18; D: NA; size: NA; CDR3: CASSRANTEAFF; DNA: TGTGCCAGCTCGCGGGCTAACACTGAAGCTTTCTTT
J: TRBJ2-3; V: TRBV14; D: TRBD2; size: few; CDR3: CASSQVQRGADTQYF; DNA: TGTGCCAGCAGCCAAGTGCAGCGGGGTGCAGATACGCAGTATTTT
J: TRBJ2-7; V: TRBV5-4; D: NA; size: NA; CDR3: CASSPDEQYF; DNA: TGTGCCAGCAGCCCAGATGAGCAGTACTTC
J: TRBJ2-6; V: TRBV24-1; D: NA; size: NA; CDR3: CATSGLSSSGANVLTF; DNA: TGTGCCACCAGTGGCTTAAGTAGCTCTGGGGCCAACGTCCTGACTTTC
J: TRBJ1-1; V: TRBV25-1; D: NA; size: NA; CDR3: CASKGGEAFF; DNA: TGTGCCAGCAAGGGGGGTGAAGCTTTCTTT
J: TRBJ2-7; V: TRBV5-1; D: NA; size: many; CDR3: CASSLEGGRFTEQYF; DNA: TGCGCCAGCAGCTTGGAGGGGGGTAGGTTTACAGAGCAGTACTTC
J: TRBJ2-1; V: TRBV7-8; D: NA; size: NA; CDR3: CASSLFDPDNEQFF; DNA: TGTGCCAGCAGCTTATTTGATCCTGACAATGAGCAGTTCTTC
J: TRBJ2-3; V: TRBV7-6; D: NA; size: NA; CDR3: CASTEGARSTDTQYF; DNA: TGTGCCAGCACTGAAGGGGCGCGTAGCACAGATACGCAGTATTTT
J: TRBJ2-7; V: TRBV7-9; D: NA; size: NA; CDR3: CASSMNTNSYEQYF; DNA: TGTGCCAGTAGTATGAACACCAACTCCTACGAGCAGTACTTC
J: TRBJ1-5; V: TRBV24-1; D: TRBD1; size: NA; CDR3: CATRQGARQPQHF; DNA: TGTGCCACCCGACAGGGGGCGCGTCAGCCCCAGCATTTT
J: TRBJ2-2; V: TRBV27; D: NA; size: many; CDR3: CASSLVGFGELFF; DNA: TGTGCCAGCAGTTTGGTAGGGTTCGGGGAGCTGTTTTTT
J: TRBJ2-5; V: TRBV20-1; D: NA; size: NA; CDR3: CSAPSGRETQYF; DNA: TGCAGTGCTCCTTCAGGGCGGGAGACCCAGTACTTC
J: TRBJ2-7; V: TRBV10-2; D: NA; size: NA; CDR3: CASRKGTPSSYEQYF; DNA: TGCGCCAGCAGAAAGGGGACTCCCTCTTCCTACGAGCAGTACTTC
J: TRBJ1-4; V: TRBV14; D: TRBD1; size: many; CDR3: CASSPGTARGEKLFF; DNA: TGTGCCAGCAGCCCCGGGACAGCCCGGGGTGAAAAACTGTTTTTT
J: TRBJ2-2; V: TRBV2; D: TRBD1; size: NA; CDR3: CASSRTGAGPGELFF; DNA: TGTGCCAGCAGTAGGACAGGGGCGGGACCCGGGGAGCTGTTTTTT
J: TRBJ2-3; V: TRBV12-3/TRBV12-4; D: TRBD2; size: once; CDR3: CASSRGTSGGHTDTQYF; DNA: TGTGCCAGCAGCAGAGGGACTAGCGGGGGCCACACAGATACGCAGTATTTT
J: TRBJ2-6; V: TRBV9; D: NA; size: many; CDR3: CASSVGMMPGLSGANVLTF; DNA: TGTGCCAGCAGCGTAGGGATGATGCCAGGGCTCTCTGGGGCCAACGTCCTGACTTTC
J: TRBJ2-5; V: TRBV10-2; D: NA; size: many; CDR3: CASSESGDWQETQYF; DNA: TGCGCCAGCAGTGAGTCAGGCGATTGGCAAGAGACCCAGTACTTC
J: TRBJ2-5; V: TRBV7-9; D: NA; size: few; CDR3: CASKSAGPPGETQYF; DNA: TGTGCCAGCAAGTCGGCAGGTCCCCCTGGGGAGACCCAGTACTTC
J: TRBJ2-7; V: TRBV4-1; D: NA; size: many; CDR3: CASSQDWRIFSYEQYF; DNA: TGCGCCAGCAGCCAAGATTGGAGGATATTCTCCTACGAGCAGTACTTC
J: TRBJ1-2; V: TRBV29-1; D: NA; size: NA; CDR3: CSVEGLGPSGYTF; DNA: TGCAGCGTTGAAGGGTTGGGGCCCTCTGGCTACACCTTC
J: TRBJ1-2; V: TRBV2; D: TRBD1; size: NA; CDR3: CASSPDRGYTF; DNA: TGTGCCAGCAGTCCGGACAGGGGCTACACCTTC
J: TRBJ1-6; V: TRBV20-1; D: NA; size: NA; CDR3: CSARDLQGNSPLHF; DNA: TGCAGTGCTAGAGATCTCCAGGGGAATTCACCCCTCCACTTT
J: TRBJ2-2; V: TRBV25-1; D: NA; size: NA; CDR3: CASRLSGRSTGELFF; DNA: TGTGCCAGCAGATTGAGCGGCAGATCCACCGGGGAGCTGTTTTTT
J: TRBJ2-1; V: TRBV5-6; D: NA; size: NA; CDR3: CASSISLEVNNEQFF; DNA: TGTGCCAGCAGCATCTCTCTAGAGGTTAACAATGAGCAGTTCTTC
J: TRBJ1-2; V: TRBV29-1; D: NA; size: NA; CDR3: CSVEWTFTGYTF; DNA: TGCAGCGTTGAATGGACATTCACTGGCTACACCTTC
J: TRBJ1-4; V: TRBV7-9; D: NA; size: NA; CDR3: CATTNSPTNEKLFF; DNA: TGTGCCACCACTAACAGCCCAACTAATGAAAAACTGTTTTTT
J: TRBJ2-3; V: TRBV9; D: NA; size: NA; CDR3: CASSPQRPDTQYF; DNA: TGTGCCAGCAGCCCCCAGAGACCAGATACGCAGTATTTT
J: TRBJ2-3; V: TRBV6-2/TRBV6-3; D: TRBD1; size: NA; CDR3: CASQPDRGFSDTQYF; DNA: TGTGCCAGCCAACCCGACAGGGGATTTTCAGATACGCAGTATTTT
J: TRBJ2-3; V: TRBV2; D: TRBD2; size: NA; CDR3: CASTDAGIGLAEKALGTDTQYF; DNA: TGTGCCAGCACGGACGCGGGGATCGGACTAGCGGAGAAGGCCCTAGGAACAGATACGCAGTATTTT
J: TRBJ2-1; V: TRBV20-1; D: NA; size: NA; CDR3: CSAHQDSYNEQFF; DNA: TGCAGTGCTCACCAGGACAGCTACAATGAGCAGTTCTTC
J: TRBJ2-7; V: TRBV7-2; D: TRBD1; size: NA; CDR3: CASSLGSGQRAYEQYF; DNA: TGTGCCAGCAGCTTAGGTTCGGGACAGAGGGCCTACGAGCAGTACTTC
J: TRBJ1-5; V: TRBV28; D: NA; size: NA; CDR3: CASSSPLGAASNQPHHF; DNA: TGTGCCAGCAGTTCCCCCCTTGGGGCAGCTAGCAATCAGCCCCATCATTTT
J: TRBJ2-5; V: TRBV11-3; D: TRBD2; size: NA; CDR3: CASSLGGGPHETQYF; DNA: TGTGCCAGCAGCTTAGGGGGAGGGCCGCATGAGACCCAGTACTTC
J: TRBJ2-1; V: TRBV25-1; D: TRBD2; size: NA; CDR3: CASSFGTSGAEQFF; DNA: TGTGCCAGCAGTTTTGGGACTAGCGGAGCTGAGCAGTTCTTC
J: TRBJ2-4; V: TRBV28; D: NA; size: NA; CDR3: CASGPGLGNIQYF; DNA: TGTGCCAGCGGACCAGGGCTTGGAAACATTCAGTACTTC
J: TRBJ2-1; V: TRBV10-3; D: TRBD1; size: NA; CDR3: CAIREGQGGNEQFF; DNA: TGTGCCATCAGGGAGGGACAGGGGGGCAATGAGCAGTTCTTC